These 25 T cell receptor beta chains were all obtained from the same sample, sequenced in a study of low-dose radiotherapy and immunotherapy resistance in tumors. TRAV and TRBV primers primed cDNA for both TCRalpha and TCRbeta. TCRs were put through 20 PCR cycles of amplification with Phusion. A constant-region primer and the V-primer adapter served as the primer pair. From the reads, TCRdb called clonotypes with MiXCR, one entry per CDR3 protein. The sample yields about 80,000 distinct CDR3 sequences, less than 20% seen once. Described time point: after trial treatment. As for treatment: LDRT plus nivolumab, ipilimumab, low-dose cyclophosphamide and aspirin (RACIN trial). This specimen consisted of PBMCs, obtained after low-dose radiotherapy plus immunotherapy. These receptors all come from a male donor with prostate cancer.

At least ten counts were recorded for this clonotype. The J gene is TRBJ2-1, the V gene TRBV6-5; D is unresolved. CDR3 length: 11 amino acids. Trimming stripped 2 bases from V and 11 bases from J, with 7 bases between. From germline, CDR1 is MNHEY and CDR2 SVGAGI. The CDR3 DNA follows: TGTGCCAGCAGTTACGTGGGGAAGCAGTTCTTC. This gives the protein CASSYVGKQFF.

This clonotype was found many times. This chain joins TRBV24-1 and TRBJ1-5; 12 nucleotides match TRBD1. V lost 6 bases, J lost 0 bases, and 8 bases stayed unmatched. CDR3 length: 18 amino acids. Germline V lookup: CDR1 KGHDR, CDR2 SFDVKD. As DNA, the CDR3 is TGTGCCACCAGTCCGGGGACAGGGGGCCTTTATAGCAATCAGCCCCAGCATTTT. Amino acids: CATSPGTGGLYSNQPQHF.

The table lists this clonotype with many counts. The chain joins TRBV20-1 to TRBJ2-1, with TRBD2 identical over 14 bases. This CDR3 is 15 amino acids long. Germline V gene sequence: CDR1 DFQATT, CDR2 SNEGSKA (reference sequence). Losses at the gene ends were 0 bases for V and 9 bases for J; bases not matched to a gene: 4. CDR3 in amino acids: CSARETSGRAGEQFF. The CDR3 DNA is TGCAGTGCTAGAGAGACTAGCGGGAGGGCCGGTGAGCAGTTCTTC.

The V gene is TRBV18, the J gene TRBJ1-1; D remains unclear. Germline V gene sequence: CDR1 KGHSH, CDR2 LQKENI. Trimming cost V 5 bases and J 5 bases, with 9 bases left between them. This CDR3 is built from 12 residues. The CDR3 nucleotides are TGTGCCAGCTCAACCGAGGCAACTGAAGCTTTCTTT. Protein product: CASSTEATEAFF. The full variable domain, in which reference TRBV18 and TRBJ1-1 provide the parts outside the CDR3, is NAGVMQNPRHLVRRRGQEARLRCSPMKGHSHVYWYRQLPEEGLKFMVYLQKENIIDESGMPKERFSAEFPKEGPSILRIQQVVRGDSAAYFCASSTEATEAFFGQGTRLTVV.

At least ten counts were recorded for this clonotype. This rearrangement joins TRBV2 to TRBJ2-1, with 8 bases matching TRBD2. Per the germline V gene, CDR1 is SNHLY and CDR2 is FYNNEI. CDR3 length equals 13 residues. J gave up 9 bases and V 4 bases, and 5 bases lay outside the gene matches. The CDR3 reads CASSGRLASEQFF. DNA for the CDR3: TGTGCCAGCAGTGGACGACTAGCGAGTGAGCAGTTCTTC.

This clonotype has ten or more counts. The chain combines TRBV20-1 with TRBJ2-1; 11 positions match TRBD2. Looked up from germline, CDR1 is DFQATT and CDR2 is SNEGSKA (reference sequence). V shed 5 bases and J 7 bases; nucleotides not matched to a gene: 10. The CDR3 totals 15 residues. The CDR3 protein is CSAGIAGGPRNEQFF. Here the CDR3 DNA reads TGCAGTGCTGGGATAGCGGGAGGGCCAAGGAATGAGCAGTTCTTC.

The table lists this clonotype with many counts. V usage is TRBV6-6 and J usage is TRBJ2-7; 7 nucleotides match TRBD1. The CDR3 loop spans 15 amino acids. Germline V gives CDR1 MNHNY, CDR2 SVGAGI (reference sequence). The junction had 5 bases not matched to a gene; V was cut back by 2 bases and J by 1 base. As DNA, the CDR3 is TGTGCCAGCAGTTACGGTCAGGGGGTGTCCTACGAGCAGTACTTC. Translating it yields CASSYGQGVSYEQYF.

This clonotype occurred many times. The J gene is TRBJ2-7, the V gene TRBV5-1; 13 bases fit TRBD2. Germline loops: CDR1 SGHRS, CDR2 YFSETQ. V shed 4 bases, J shed 2 bases, and the junction held 9 bases outside the gene matches. The CDR3 is 17 residues long. The chain's CDR3 is CASSLSLGTSGTYEQYF. CDR3 DNA sequence: TGCGCCAGCAGCCTGTCGTTGGGGACTAGCGGGACCTACGAGCAGTACTTC.

This clonotype was counted ten times or more. The chain uses TRBV12-3 or TRBV12-4 and TRBJ2-2; D is ambiguous. Trimming took off 3 bases at V and 5 bases at J, with 7 bases between the two ends. The CDR3 has 13 amino acids. The CDR3 loop reads CASSFPGTGELFF. Here the CDR3 DNA reads TGTGCCAGCAGTTTCCCTGGAACCGGGGAGCTGTTTTTT.

This clonotype was picked up many times. The chain combines TRBV20-1 with TRBJ2-7; 9 bases match TRBD1. From germline, CDR1 is DFQATT and CDR2 SNEGSKA (reference sequence). The CDR3 contains 14 residues. V was clipped by 3 bases and J by 3 bases; unmatched bases: 6. CDR3 protein: CSASGQGRLYEQYF. Here the CDR3 DNA reads TGCAGTGCTAGTGGACAGGGGAGGCTCTACGAGCAGTACTTC.

This clonotype was counted between two and nine times. A clone one base away is much larger, so this may be a read error. The genes are TRBV20-1 and TRBJ2-2; D ambiguous. This CDR3 has 15 amino acids. The V gene's germline CDR1 is DFQATT and CDR2 SNEGSKA (reference sequence). The ends were cut back, 0 bases at V and 1 base at J, with 9 bases in the middle. The chain's CDR3 is CSARDEQENTGELFF. The CDR3 DNA is TGCAGTGCTAGAGATGAGCAGGAGAACACCGGGGAGCTGTTTTTT.

This clonotype was recorded many times. This chain links TRBV19 with TRBJ2-6; D not resolved. Germline CDR1 LNHDA, CDR2 SQIVND (reference sequence). This CDR3 spans 14 amino acids. V was clipped by 5 bases and J by 4 bases, with 9 bases between them. Written as DNA, the CDR3 is TGTGCCAGTAGTTCAACCTCGGGGGCCAACGTCCTGACTTTC. Amino acids: CASSSTSGANVLTF.

This clonotype came up many times. This rearrangement joins TRBV5-4 to TRBJ1-5; D gene uncertain. From germline, CDR1 is SGHNT and CDR2 YYREEE (reference sequence). Trimming removed 0 bases at V and 5 bases at J, with 6 bases between. This CDR3 has 13 residues. The CDR3 DNA follows: TGTGCCAGCAGCTTGGGCGGCGATCAGCCCCAGCATTTT. This sequence encodes CASSLGGDQPQHF.

This clonotype showed up just a few times. The chain combines TRBV4-3 with TRBJ1-4; D is undetermined. V lost 0 bases and J 15 bases, leaving 20 bases between the germline ends. This CDR3 region has 15 residues. Looked up from germline, CDR1 is LGHNA and CDR2 is YSLEER. CDR3 sequence: CASSQDAAPPGGLFF. The DNA of the CDR3 is TGCGCCAGCAGCCAAGATGCGGCCCCTCCCGGAGGTTTGTTTTTT.

The chain combines TRBV6-2 or TRBV6-3 with TRBJ1-5; unclear D gene. This CDR3 is built from 11 residues. Germline loops: CDR1 MNHEY, CDR2 SVGEGT. Trimming stripped 5 bases from V and 7 bases from J, with 6 bases between. CDR3 loop: CASSGEQPQHF. CDR3 DNA sequence: TGTGCCAGCAGTGGGGAGCAGCCCCAGCATTTT.

This clonotype was observed at least ten times. The chain carries TRBV30 and TRBJ1-5; no clear D gene. This CDR3 spans 13 amino acids. The V end was cut by 2 bases, the J end by 4 bases, with 9 bases between. CDR1 and CDR2 (germline): GTSNPN, SVGIG (reference sequence). CDR3 nucleotides: TGTGCCTGGAGTAGGGCACCAAATCAGCCCCAGCATTTT. It encodes CAWSRAPNQPQHF.

This clonotype has ten or more counts. The rearrangement links TRBV24-1 to TRBJ2-7; no definite D call. The CDR3 runs to 11 residues. Trimming took 1 base from V and 5 from J, leaving 2 bases between them. Germline loops: CDR1 KGHDR, CDR2 SFDVKD. CDR3 nucleotides: TGTGCCACCAGTGATTTAAACGAGCAGTACTTC. Protein: CATSDLNEQYF.

This clonotype was detected ten times or more. The V and J genes are TRBV28 and TRBJ2-7, with 10 bases that match TRBD2. This CDR3 region has 15 residues. V was pared by 8 bases and J by 1 base, with 8 bases of the junction left unmatched. Germline V lookup: CDR1 MDHEN, CDR2 SYDVKM. CDR3 residues: CASLGASGGSYEQYF. CDR3 DNA: TGTGCCAGCCTCGGCGCTAGCGGGGGTTCCTACGAGCAGTACTTC. Looking up the rest from reference TRBV28 and TRBJ2-7 gives the full variable domain: DVKVTQSSRYLVKRTGEKVFLECVQDMDHENMFWYRQDPGLGLRLIYFSYDVKMKEKGDIPEGYSVSREKKERFSLILESASTNQTSMYLCASLGASGGSYEQYFGPGTRLTVT.

This clonotype was found many times. The CDR3 region is CASSFRTGSSTDTQYF. CDR3 nucleotide sequence: TGTGCCAGCAGTTTTCGAACAGGTTCTAGCACAGATACGCAGTATTTT. V and J are TRBV6-1 and TRBJ2-3; the D gene is possibly TRBD1 (5 bases). Germline V CDR1 and CDR2: MNHNS, SASEGT. CDR3 length equals 16 residues. Trimming left V 5 bases short and J 0 bases short, with 15 bases between.

This clonotype was counted at least ten times. The V and J genes are TRBV19 and TRBJ1-2; 10 nucleotides line up with TRBD1. In germline, CDR1 is LNHDA, CDR2 SQIVND (reference sequence). The CDR3 contains 16 residues. V dropped 4 bases and J dropped 0; count of bases not matched to a gene: 5. In nucleotides, the CDR3 is TGTGCCAGTAGTACTACGGGACAGGGGACTAACTATGGCTACACCTTC. Protein sequence: CASSTTGQGTNYGYTF.

This clonotype occurred many times. This chain uses TRBV4-3 with TRBJ2-7; 9 bases agree with TRBD1. The CDR3 has 15 residues. After removal of 4 bases from V and 2 bases from J, the junction contained 6 bases not matched to a gene. CDR1 LGHNA and CDR2 YSLEER come from the germline V gene. CDR3 amino acids: CASSPTTGGPYEQYF. As DNA, the CDR3 is TGCGCCAGCAGCCCAACGACAGGGGGGCCCTACGAGCAGTACTTC.

This clonotype was picked up many times. V usage is TRBV5-1 and J usage is TRBJ2-7; TRBD2 agrees at 12 bases. CDR1 and CDR2 from the germline V gene are SGHRS and YFSETQ. The CDR3 is 15 residues long. The V gene end was trimmed by 0 bases and the J gene end by 6 bases; junction bases not matched to a gene: 4. The CDR3 is CASSLAGTSGSEQYF. The CDR3 DNA is TGCGCCAGCAGCTTGGCCGGGACTAGCGGGTCCGAGCAGTACTTC.

This clonotype was observed a handful of times. The chain has TRBV18 and TRBJ2-3; 14 positions match TRBD2. Germline-derived CDR1 and CDR2 are KGHSH and LQKENI. The CDR3 has 15 residues. After removal of 3 bases from V and 5 bases from J, the junction contained 1 base not matched to a gene. CDR3 nucleotide sequence: TGTGCCAGCTCACCGGGACTAGCGGGAGTAGATACGCAGTATTTT. Its protein product is CASSPGLAGVDTQYF.

The table lists this clonotype with many counts. The V call is TRBV2, the J call TRBJ1-4; D gene uncertain. This CDR3 region has 15 residues. Looked up from germline, CDR1 is SNHLY and CDR2 is FYNNEI. The ends were cut back, 5 bases at V and 0 bases at J, with 10 bases in the middle. CDR3 nucleotide sequence: TGTGCCAGCAGTCCTAACGGCGCAACTAATGAAAAACTGTTTTTT. Its protein is CASSPNGATNEKLFF.

This clonotype was seen many times. The genes are TRBV20-1 and TRBJ2-1; D tentatively fits TRBD1 or TRBD2 (5 bases each). This CDR3 region has 14 residues. Trimming stripped 5 bases from V and 8 bases from J, with 19 bases between. CDR1 DFQATT and CDR2 SNEGSKA come from the germline V gene (reference sequence). Here the CDR3 DNA reads TGCAGTGCTCCCGGGACCCTGAACGGCTATGAGCAGTTCTTC. Encoded protein: CSAPGTLNGYEQFF.